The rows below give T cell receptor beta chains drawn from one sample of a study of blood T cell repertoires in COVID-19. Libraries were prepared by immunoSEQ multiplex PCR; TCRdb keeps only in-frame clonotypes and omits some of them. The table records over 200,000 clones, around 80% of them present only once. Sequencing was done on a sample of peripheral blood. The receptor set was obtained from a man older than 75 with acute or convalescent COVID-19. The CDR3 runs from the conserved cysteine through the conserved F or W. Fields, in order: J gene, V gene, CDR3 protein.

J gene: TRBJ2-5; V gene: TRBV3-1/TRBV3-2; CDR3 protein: CASSHWGLGIQETQYF
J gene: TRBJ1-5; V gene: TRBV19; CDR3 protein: CASRTRDRGLISQPQHF
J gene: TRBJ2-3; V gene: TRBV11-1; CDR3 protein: CASSFGTSGTDTQYF
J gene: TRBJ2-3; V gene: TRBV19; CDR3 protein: CASTARDRGNTQYF
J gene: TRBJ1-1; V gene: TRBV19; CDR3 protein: CASSARDSNTEAFF
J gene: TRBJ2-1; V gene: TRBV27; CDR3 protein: CASSPIPGLAGKNEQFF
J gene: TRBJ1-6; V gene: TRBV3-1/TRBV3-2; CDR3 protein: CASSGILFEGVNSPLHF
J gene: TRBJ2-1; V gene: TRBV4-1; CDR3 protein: CASSQDPGRVGFF
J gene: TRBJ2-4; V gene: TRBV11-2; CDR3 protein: CASSLGTGVLAKNIQYF
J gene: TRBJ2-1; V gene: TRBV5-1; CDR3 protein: CASSYVAGNEQFF
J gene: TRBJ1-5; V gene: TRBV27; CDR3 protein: CASSPRNRGDSNQPQHF
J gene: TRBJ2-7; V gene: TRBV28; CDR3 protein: CASSLGSSYEQYF
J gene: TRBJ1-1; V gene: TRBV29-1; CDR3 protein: CSALGRVNTEAFF
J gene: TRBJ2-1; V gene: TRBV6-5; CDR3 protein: CATLRGQGGYNEQFF
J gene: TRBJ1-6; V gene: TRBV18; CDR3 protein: CASSQGSGVNSPLHF
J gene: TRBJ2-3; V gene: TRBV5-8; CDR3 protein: CASSRTGDTDTQYF
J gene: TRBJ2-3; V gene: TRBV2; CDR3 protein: CASSEMRQDTQYF
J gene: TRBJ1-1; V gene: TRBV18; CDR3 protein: CASSLQLNTEAFF
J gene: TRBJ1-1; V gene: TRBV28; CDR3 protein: CASSKGGNTEAFF
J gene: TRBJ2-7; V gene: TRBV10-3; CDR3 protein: CAISGAGEGEQYF
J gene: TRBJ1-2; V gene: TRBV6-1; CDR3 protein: CASSERGVPQYGYTF
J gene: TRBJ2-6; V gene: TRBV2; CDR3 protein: CASGRGSGANVLTF